This TCR beta chain appears in the sequencing data of a study of shared clonotypes between healthy human individuals (dated by TCRdb to 2020 to 2021). Context from the whole study: The cohort included three men and two women between 18 and 49 years of age. For each donor, three plates each were used for CD4 naive and CD4 memory, two plates were used for CD8 naive, and one plate was used for CD8 memory. To estimate repertoire size and how much clonotype sharing occurs between individuals, the study deeply sequenced the blood TCR repertoires of several healthy adults. To increase sequencing depth and limit assay-specific biases, TCR repertoire library preparation and sequencing were carried out by different laboratories using diverse techniques. Between about 0.8 and 9 billion PBMCs per donor were obtained by leukapheresis. The investigation overall reported the following: The genetic and exposure-history diversity represented was limited by the small number of donors. Based on pairwise subsampling, the degree of clonotype sharing among donors was expected to be affected by sequencing depth. Around 5.4% of naive CD4, 3% to 4% of naive CD8, approximately 2% of memory CD4, and over 0.35% of memory CD8 clonotypes were shared across a handful of donors. Sampling was restricted to blood, and TCR repertoires in tissues likely differ from the TCR repertoires found in blood. Even with the large sequencing depth, rarefaction of the sorted-subset datasets indicated that sequencing was incomplete. Naive subsets generally had larger estimated clonotype richness than memory subsets. Compared with non-shared clonotypes, clonotypes shared by all four sorted-subset donors had higher generation probabilities.

The donors were healthy, HIV-negative adults with no recently reported acute infections or vaccinations. Only Caucasian adults living in Nashville, Tennessee, USA were represented among the donors. Magnetic negative selection was used to enrich CD4+ T cells, after which naive cells were positively selected on CD45RA and the negative fraction became the memory subset. Blood was collected by leukapheresis, and PBMCs were isolated by Ficoll-Histopaque density gradient centrifugation and then cryopreserved in liquid nitrogen vapor phase. Purity and quantity of every magnetically sorted T cell population were checked by analytical flow cytometry. Each sorted fraction had its genomic DNA isolated and then quantified by UV absorbance on a Nanodrop 2000c. In regard to this clone: Its antigen is still unknown. Within one base of it there is no much larger clone, and no base qualities were kept. Other DNA sequences in the same sample also yield this CDR3.

Using the deep immunoSEQ assay, TCR CDR3 regions were amplified from genomic DNA by multiplex PCR. Extracted genomic DNA from each cell subset was spread evenly across all wells of several immunoSEQ 96-well plates, with each plate serving as a replicate. Each replicate PCR for sorted subsets received approximately 200 ng genomic DNA, equal to about 30,000 T cell genomes. Purified libraries were quantified with a Qubit 3.0 fluorometer, sized on a Bioanalyzer 2100, and re-quantified with the KAPA Library Quantification kit. Every immunoSEQ 96-well plate was sequenced on a separate single-read 150-cycle Illumina NextSeq 550 flow cell. Under the source paper's analysis protocol: The immunoSEQ output contained only junctional sequences without quality scores, so filtering could not match that applied to full-length reads. To assign V/J genes and CDR3, sequences were annotated against IMGT germline references using PyIR, a Python wrapper for IgBLAST v1.9. Reads were removed for weak V/J assignments (E-value above 1e-6), missing CDR3, stop codons, out-of-frame junctions, or ambiguous translated residues. A V3J clonotype was defined by an identical inferred V gene, J gene, and CDR3 amino acid sequence. Percentage overlap between repertoires was calculated by dividing the number of shared unique clonotypes by the size of the smaller repertoire. Repertoire richness was assessed with RTK rarefaction, the Chao1 estimator, and Recon v2.1 estimates of unobserved clonotypes. Generation probabilities were computed with OLGA for all TCRbeta clonotypes obtained by the gDNA method from several donors. The clones in this table, taken by TCRdb from immuneACCESS, are in-frame only. Not every clone is retained; where verified, under half of the shortfall comes from an unresolved V gene, and the cause of the rest is unknown. V, J and clone size reflect that table, while D and trimming were determined from the DNA. This sample holds nearly 1,000,000 clones; approximately 76% were observed only once. Over 1.3% of the sample is taken by the ten largest.

Including cysteine and phenylalanine, the CDR3 has 14 amino acids. The read is trimmed to its CDR3 DNA, 42 bases read in frame from base 1. CDR1 is given as SGHNT and CDR2 as YYREEE, both from the germline V gene (reference sequence). The germline V end is reduced by 4 bases and the J end by 0 bases; junction bases left unmatched: 2. The receptor comes from a man aged 18 to 29 in good health. The sequencing sample was made of memory CD4+ T cells sorted from blood. The sample's cell subset or site, from its label and the paper: CD45RA-negative fraction. The chain joins TRBV5-4 to TRBJ2-7, with 9 bases in between that match TRBD1. The CDR3 amino acid sequence is: CASSRGQGSYEQYF. The sequence in DNA is TGTGCCAGCAGCCGGGGACAGGGCTCCTACGAGCAGTACTTC.